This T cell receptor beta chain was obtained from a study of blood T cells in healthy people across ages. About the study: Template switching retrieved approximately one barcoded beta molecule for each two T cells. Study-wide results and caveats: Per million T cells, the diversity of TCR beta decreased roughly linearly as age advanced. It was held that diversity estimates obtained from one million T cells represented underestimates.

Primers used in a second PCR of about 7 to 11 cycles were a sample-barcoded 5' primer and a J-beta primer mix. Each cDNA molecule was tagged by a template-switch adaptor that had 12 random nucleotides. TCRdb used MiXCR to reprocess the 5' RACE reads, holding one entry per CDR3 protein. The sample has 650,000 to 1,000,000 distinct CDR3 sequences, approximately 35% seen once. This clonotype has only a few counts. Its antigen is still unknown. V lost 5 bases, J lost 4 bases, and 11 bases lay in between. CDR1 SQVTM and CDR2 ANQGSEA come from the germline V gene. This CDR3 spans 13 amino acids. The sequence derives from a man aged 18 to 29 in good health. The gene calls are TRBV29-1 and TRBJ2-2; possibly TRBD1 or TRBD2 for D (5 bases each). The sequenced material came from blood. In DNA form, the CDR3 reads TGCAGCGTTCGCAGGGCGGGCACCGGGGAGCTGTTTTTT. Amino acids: CSVRRAGTGELFF.